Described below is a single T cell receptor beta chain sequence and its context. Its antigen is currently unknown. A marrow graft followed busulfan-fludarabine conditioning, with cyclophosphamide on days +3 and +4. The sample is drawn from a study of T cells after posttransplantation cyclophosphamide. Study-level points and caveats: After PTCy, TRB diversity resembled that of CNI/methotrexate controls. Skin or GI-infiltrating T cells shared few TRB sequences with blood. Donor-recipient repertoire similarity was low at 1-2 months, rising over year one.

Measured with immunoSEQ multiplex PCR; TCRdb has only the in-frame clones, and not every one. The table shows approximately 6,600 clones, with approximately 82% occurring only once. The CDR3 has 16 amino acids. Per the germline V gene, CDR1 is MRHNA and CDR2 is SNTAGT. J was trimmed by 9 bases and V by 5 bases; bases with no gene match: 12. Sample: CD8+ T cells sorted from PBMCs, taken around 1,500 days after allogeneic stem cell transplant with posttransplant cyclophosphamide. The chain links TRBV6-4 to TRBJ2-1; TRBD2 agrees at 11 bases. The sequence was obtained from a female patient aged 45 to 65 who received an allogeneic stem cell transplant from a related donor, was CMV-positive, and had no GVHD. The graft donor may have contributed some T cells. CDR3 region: CASSPSGTSGQVEQFF. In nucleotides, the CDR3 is TGTGCCAGCAGTCCCTCCGGGACTAGCGGCCAGGTTGAGCAGTTCTTC.